This T cell receptor beta chain comes out of a study of blood T cell repertoires in COVID-19. The germline V gene encodes CDR1 SGDLS and CDR2 YYNGEE. The CDR3 contains 15 residues. J lost 2 bases, V lost 4 bases, and 7 bases had no gene match. Original methodology: Reference gene primers were amplified, and this amplification served to estimate nucleated cell counts. Sequencing was performed with immunoSEQ multiplex PCR; in TCRdb, only in-frame clones are kept and a portion is missing. The V and J calls and clone size are taken from that table; D and trimming were inferred from the DNA. This sample has around 280,000 clones; about 89% occur once, and the top ten carry about 1.7%.

This sequence joins TRBV9 and TRBJ2-3; 7 bases agree with TRBD2. This clonotype originated in a woman between 35 and 50 years old who had recovered from COVID-19. The sample was PBMCs or T cells enriched from blood (not recorded which). This chain's CDR3 is CASSLTGGPTDTQYF. The DNA of the CDR3 is TGTGCCAGCAGCCTTACGGGGGGACCCACAGATACGCAGTATTTT.